Following are 25 T cell receptor beta chains from one sample sequenced in a study of tumor-infiltrating lymphocytes in primary liver carcinoma. Total RNA (approximately 0.5 ug) served as template for TCR beta cDNA synthesis primed by a constant-region primer. Slightly modified ARM-PCR with three nested multiplex PCR rounds yielded TCR beta libraries. Researchers ran the first two PCR rounds for approximately 10 cycles each with TRBV1-TRBV30 forward primers and a C-beta reverse primer. TCRdb recomputed calls from the multiplex PCR reads with MiXCR, one row per CDR3 protein. Of roughly 120,000 distinct CDR3 sequences listed, 50% to 80% are singletons. Taking about 19-32 mg of unsorted bulk tissue, the authors co-extracted RNA and DNA. Material: liver tumor tissue from sampling region 3. Subset reported: tumor region T3, left-lateral pole. The receptors were gathered from a woman between 55 and 75 years old with primary liver carcinoma and hepatitis B virus infection.

This clonotype was picked up many times. The chain uses TRBV6-1 and TRBJ1-2; possibly TRBD1 for D (6 bases). CDR3 length equals 15 residues. From germline, CDR1 is MNHNS and CDR2 SASEGT. V was clipped by 3 bases and J by 3 bases, with 14 bases between them. The CDR3 DNA follows: TGTGCCAGCAGTGATGGGGGGGGGCTTGACTATGGCTACACCTTC. Translation gives CASSDGGGLDYGYTF.

Comments on this clonotype: Lacking the conserved final phenylalanine or tryptophan, this CDR3 likely reflects a read error. The rearrangement uses TRBV12-3 or TRBV12-4 and TRBJ2-7; D not certain. The CDR3 loop spans 11 amino acids. The CDR3 is CASSPGLEQYL. The CDR3 nucleotides read TGCGCCAGCAGCCCCGGGCTCGAGCAGTACTTG.

To note about this clonotype: Without the conserved terminal phenylalanine or tryptophan, this CDR3 likely stems from a read error. This chain uses TRBV11-2 with TRBJ2-5; 7 bases are a match to TRBD1. Per the germline V gene, CDR1 is SGHAT and CDR2 is FQNNGV. Trimming removed 9 bases from V and 1 base from J; junction bases left unmatched: 11. The CDR3 is 15 amino acids. The CDR3 sequence is CASTLNTGVQETQYL. The CDR3 nucleotides are TGTGCCAGTACCCTCAACACAGGGGTCCAAGAGACCCAGTACCTC.

Notes on this clonotype: The CDR3 carries no conserved terminal phenylalanine or tryptophan, so it likely arises from a read error. The V call is TRBV14, the J call TRBJ2-7; 11 nucleotides align to TRBD1. V shed 8 bases, J shed 3 bases, and the junction held 6 bases outside the gene matches. This CDR3 contains 14 residues. Germline V gives CDR1 SGHDN, CDR2 FVKESK. The DNA for the CDR3 is TGTGCCAGCGGCCCGGGGACAGGGGGCTACGAGCAGTACTCC. Its translation is CASGPGTGGYEQYS.

About this clonotype: One end of the junction varies from germline; a read error may be responsible. The gene calls are TRBV4-2 and TRBJ1-2; D remains unclear. CDR1 and CDR2 (germline): LGHNA, YNFKEQ. The CDR3 contains 15 residues. The CDR3 DNA sequence: TGTGCCATCAGCCAAGATATTTACAGCTCCTATGGCTACACTTTC. Residues: CAISQDIYSSYGYTF.

This clonotype was seen once. V is TRBV7-8 and J is TRBJ2-7, with D unclear. Germline CDR1 is SGHVS and CDR2 is FQNEAQ. The germline V and J ends were trimmed by 0 bases and 2 bases, with 11 bases remaining between them. The CDR3 loop spans 15 amino acids. CDR3 nucleotide sequence: TGTGCCAGCAGCTTAGCCGTAATGGGTGCCTACGAGCAGTACTTC. This translates into CASSLAVMGAYEQYF.

Comments on this clonotype: A much larger clone lies a single base off, so this may be a read error. The chain has TRBV6-1 and TRBJ1-2; the D is unclear. CDR3 length: 13 amino acids. Germline CDR1 reads MNHNS; CDR2 reads SASEGT. As DNA, the CDR3 is TGTGCCAGCAGGACACAACCGGAGGAGGGCTACATCTTC. Protein sequence: CASRTQPEEGYIF.

A word on this clonotype: This may arise from a read error, as a much more abundant clone is one base away. The chain has TRBV7-8 and TRBJ2-1; maybe TRBD2 (5 bases). Germline lookup yields CDR1 SGHVS and CDR2 FQNEAQ. The CDR3 contains 15 residues. The DNA of the CDR3 is TGTGTCAGCAGCTCGGTCTTCGGGGTTTGGGATGAGCAGTTCTTC. Amino acid sequence: CVSSSVFGVWDEQFF.

Concerning this clonotype itself: The junction and the germline gene differ at one end; a read error may be behind it. The chain couples TRBV4-2 to TRBJ2-1; D call uncertain. The CDR3 contains 17 residues. The germline V gene encodes CDR1 LGHNA and CDR2 YNFKEQ. This CDR3 is CASSQDLTGISYNERFF. The CDR3 nucleotides are TGTGCCAGCAGCCAAGATCTAACTGGCATATCCTACAATGAGCGGTTCTTC.

V and J are TRBV30 and TRBJ2-1, with D unresolved. The germline gives CDR1 GTSNPN, CDR2 SVGIG (reference sequence). There are 13 residues in the CDR3. V shed 4 bases and J shed 8 bases, with 15 bases lying between them. The CDR3 DNA sequence: TGTGCCTGGAATGTAGCTTCCGTCTATGAGCAGTTCTTC. This sequence encodes CAWNVASVYEQFF.

The V gene is TRBV5-1, the J gene TRBJ1-2; D gene uncertain. CDR3 length: 14 residues. The V gene's germline CDR1 is SGHRS and CDR2 YFSETQ. Deletions cut 4 bases from V and 5 bases from J, with 15 bases between. For the CDR3, the DNA is TGCGCCAGCAGCCTGGACTACCAGGATTATGGCTACACCTTC. Residues: CASSLDYQDYGYTF.

On this clonotype itself: Mismatch with germline at one junction end may stem from a read error. The CDR3 region has the DNA TGTGCCTGTAGCTTAGATTGGGTCAGTCTAGCGGGTCCCTACGAGCATTACTTC. This translates into CACSLDWVSLAGPYEHYF. The chain links TRBV11-2 to TRBJ2-7; TRBD2 agrees at 8 bases. CDR1 and CDR2 from the germline V gene are SGHAT and FQNNGV. The CDR3 consists of 18 residues.

This chain connects TRBV11-2 to TRBJ1-1; weak D call: TRBD1 (6 bases). Trimming took 0 bases from V and 5 from J, leaving 10 bases between them. Germline V CDR1 and CDR2: SGHAT, FQNNGV. The CDR3 has 14 amino acids. The CDR3 coding sequence is TGTGCCAGCAGCTTAGATCCGGGGGCAACTGAAGCTTTCTTT. Its translation is CASSLDPGATEAFF.

Points on this clonotype: One end of the junction varies from germline; a read error may be responsible. V is TRBV28 and J is TRBJ2-7; either TRBD1 or TRBD2 may supply D (5 bases each). The CDR3 contains 14 residues. Germline V gene lookup returns CDR1 MDHEN and CDR2 SYDVKM. The CDR3 region has the DNA TGTGCCAGGAGCCCAGACAGACTATCCTACGTGCAGTACTTC. The encoded protein is CARSPDRLSYVQYF.

Details on this clonotype: A single base separates this from a much larger clone, so it may be a read error. The rearrangement links TRBV14 to TRBJ2-1, with D unclear. V was pared by 0 bases and J by 0 bases, with 9 bases between. The CDR3 extends over 16 amino acids. CDR1 and CDR2 from the germline V gene are SGHDN and FVKESK. The DNA for the CDR3 is TGTGCCAGCAGCCAAGAAATCCTCACCTCCTACAATGAGCAGTTCTTC. It yields the protein CASSQEILTSYNEQFF.

The V call is TRBV6-1, the J call TRBJ2-1; TRBD1 or TRBD2 may be the D gene (6 bases each). The CDR3 has 16 amino acids. Trimming took off 7 bases at V and 7 bases at J, with 23 bases between the two ends. CDR1 and CDR2 (germline): MNHNS, SASEGT. This chain's CDR3 is CASTFPGGGTGNEQFF. As DNA, the CDR3 is TGTGCCAGCACCTTCCCTGGGGGCGGGACGGGAAATGAGCAGTTCTTC.

This clonotype has a count of ten or more. The chain has TRBV5-5 and TRBJ1-1; D might be TRBD1 (5 bases). The germline CDR1 and CDR2 sequences are SGHKS and YYEKEE (reference sequence). V shed 2 bases and J shed 5 bases, with 7 bases lying between them. CDR3 size: 12 residues. For the CDR3, the DNA is TGTGCCAGCAGCTTTGGGGGAACTGAAGCTTTCTTT. Its translation is CASSFGGTEAFF.

On this clonotype itself: At one of its ends the junction is not consistent with the germline gene, which may arise from a read error. The rearrangement uses TRBV11-2 and TRBJ2-1; 9 bases agree with TRBD2. The CDR3 has 17 residues. Germline V gene lookup returns CDR1 SGHAT and CDR2 FQNNGV. The CDR3 spells CASSLSRRLAEYNEQFF. The CDR3 bases are TGTGCCAGCAGCTTGTCACGTCGACTAGCGGAGTACAATGAACAGTTCTTC.

The CDR3 sequence: CANNLTGLETQYF. As DNA, the CDR3 is TGTGCCAACAACTTAACAGGATTAGAGACCCAGTACTTC. The chain carries TRBV7-8 and TRBJ2-5, with a possible D match to TRBD1 (5 bases). Germline V gene data show CDR1 as SGHVS and CDR2 as FQNEAQ. Trimming shortened V by 10 bases and J by 4 bases, and 16 bases separated the two germline ends. CDR3 size: 13 residues.

This clonotype was counted ten times or more. The chain combines TRBV12-3 or TRBV12-4 with TRBJ1-4; 10 nucleotides line up with TRBD1. The CDR3 extends over 14 amino acids. The V gene end was trimmed by 6 bases and the J gene end by 3 bases; junction bases not matched to a gene: 1. The CDR3 nucleotides are TGTGCCAGCAGGGGACAGGGGTCTAATGAAAAACTGTTTTTT. This sequence encodes CASRGQGSNEKLFF.

This clonotype was seen a single time. A read error is likely, as this CDR3 ends without the conserved phenylalanine or tryptophan. The limits of the CDR3 on the DNA are not certain, so only TCRdb's listed CDR3 is given. The chain combines TRBV6-1 with TRBJ1-1; the DNA was not used to check the table's D call, TRBD1. Germline V lookup: CDR1 MNHNS, CDR2 SASEGT. The CDR3 extends over 13 residues, inclusive of both ends. The CDR3: CATRGRLNTEAFL.

This clonotype was observed a single time. The genes are TRBV5-4 and TRBJ2-4, with 8 nucleotides matching TRBD1. J was trimmed by 3 bases and V by 5 bases; bases with no gene match: 10. The CDR3 is made up of 16 amino acids. The germline V gene encodes CDR1 SGHNT and CDR2 YYREEE (reference sequence). The CDR3 loop reads CASRPGQGLVKNIQYF. Here the CDR3 DNA reads TGTGCCAGCAGACCCGGACAGGGCCTAGTCAAAAACATTCAGTACTTC.

Worth noting for this clonotype: Germline and junction disagree at one end, which may indicate a read error. The genes are TRBV7-9 and TRBJ2-6, with 9 bases aligning to TRBD2. The CDR3 is 17 amino acids. Per germline, CDR1 SEHNR and CDR2 FQNEAQ (reference sequence). This CDR3 is CDSSLLAGYSGANVLTF. The CDR3 nucleotides are TGTGACAGCAGCTTACTAGCGGGTTACTCTGGGGCCAATGTCCTGACTTTC.

This clonotype has a count of ten or more. V and J are TRBV4-1 and TRBJ2-7; 7 bases match TRBD2. CDR1 and CDR2 (germline): MGHRA, YSYEKL. The V and J ends lost 2 bases and 7 bases, in that order; junction bases with no gene match: 11. The CDR3 is 15 amino acids. For the CDR3, the DNA is TGCGCCAGCAGCCAAATTTGGGGAGGGCCGGGTGAGCAGTACTTC. Its translation is CASSQIWGGPGEQYF.

This clonotype was seen a handful of times. This chain links TRBV28 with TRBJ1-5; weak D call: TRBD1 (5 bases). V dropped 6 bases and J dropped 4 bases, with 16 bases sitting between them. In germline, CDR1 is MDHEN, CDR2 SYDVKM. There are 15 residues in the CDR3. This chain's CDR3 is CASRSPQGSNQPQHF. The CDR3 nucleotides are TGTGCCAGCAGATCTCCGCAGGGTTCTAATCAGCCCCAGCATTTT.